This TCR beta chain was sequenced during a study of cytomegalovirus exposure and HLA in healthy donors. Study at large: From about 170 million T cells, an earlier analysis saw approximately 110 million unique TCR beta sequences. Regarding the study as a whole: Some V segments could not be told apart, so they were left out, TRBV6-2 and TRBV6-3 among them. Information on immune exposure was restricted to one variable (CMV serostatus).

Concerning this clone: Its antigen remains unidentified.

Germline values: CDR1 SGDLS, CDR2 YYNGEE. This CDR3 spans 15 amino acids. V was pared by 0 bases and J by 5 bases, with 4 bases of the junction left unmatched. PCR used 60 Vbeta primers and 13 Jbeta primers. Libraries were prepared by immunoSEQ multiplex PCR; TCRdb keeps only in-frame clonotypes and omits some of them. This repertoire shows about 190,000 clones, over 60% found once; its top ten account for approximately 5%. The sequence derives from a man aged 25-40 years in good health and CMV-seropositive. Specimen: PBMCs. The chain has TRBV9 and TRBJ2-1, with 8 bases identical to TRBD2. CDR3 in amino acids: CASSVGAGGNNEQFF. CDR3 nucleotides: TGTGCCAGCAGCGTAGGGGCGGGAGGTAACAATGAGCAGTTCTTC.